The 24 T cell receptor beta chains reported below all come from one sample, sequenced in a study of T cell changes during pregnancy in multiple sclerosis. Produced via immunoSEQ multiplex PCR; TCRdb's table is partial and in-frame only. The sample yields roughly 53,000 clones, more than 75% seen once. Sequencing used CD8+ T cells from peripheral blood mononuclear cells, obtained before pregnancy. All receptors come from a female donor with multiple sclerosis, enrolled in a pregnancy study.

The CDR3 sequence is CARQTSGIEQFF. DNA of the CDR3: TGTGCCCGGCAAACTAGCGGCATTGAGCAGTTCTTC. V and J are TRBV30 and TRBJ2-1, with 8 bases lining up with TRBD2. The V and J ends lost 8 bases and 9 bases, in that order; junction bases with no gene match: 9. CDR3 length: 12 amino acids. CDR1 and CDR2 from the germline V gene are GTSNPN and SVGIG (reference sequence).

In this sample, this clone turned up once. The genes are TRBV7-6 and TRBJ2-1; 9 bases are shared with TRBD2. Germline V gene data show CDR1 as SGHVS and CDR2 as FNYEAQ. V trimming: 4 bases; J trimming: 5 bases; junction bases outside the gene matches: 6. The CDR3 has 15 residues. The CDR3 here is CASSSARTSDNEQFF. CDR3 nucleotides: TGTGCCAGCAGCTCGGCCCGGACTAGCGACAATGAGCAGTTCTTC.

The chain recombines TRBV7-6 with TRBJ1-2, with 10 bases identical to TRBD1. Germline V lookup: CDR1 SGHVS, CDR2 FNYEAQ. There are 12 residues in the CDR3. V lost 10 bases and J lost 4; bases outside the gene matches: 3. The CDR3 sequence: CAIRDRGYGYTF. The DNA of the CDR3 is TGTGCCATCCGGGACAGGGGCTATGGCTACACCTTC.

The rearrangement joins TRBV9 to TRBJ2-3; TRBD2 might be the D (6 bases). V was pared by 4 bases and J by 1 base, with 13 bases between. The CDR3 sequence is 15 residues long. CDR1 SGDLS and CDR2 YYNGEE come from the germline V gene. The CDR3 sequence is CASSRTSLRTDTQYF. CDR3 DNA: TGTGCCAGCAGCCGCACTAGCCTTCGCACAGATACGCAGTATTTT.

J is TRBJ2-5 and V is TRBV13, with 12 bases identical to TRBD1. Germline-derived CDR1 and CDR2 are PRHDT and FYEKMQ (reference sequence). The length of the CDR3 is 16 residues. The junction had 7 bases not matched to a gene; V was cut back by 5 bases and J by 3 bases. Here the CDR3 reads CASSAPGTGGEETQYF. In DNA form, the CDR3 reads TGTGCCAGCAGCGCCCCCGGGACAGGGGGCGAAGAGACCCAGTACTTC.

CDR3 sequence reads: CASSSTVTASSYEQYF. In nucleotides, the CDR3 is TGTGCCAGCAGCTCGACAGTTACAGCCTCCTCCTACGAGCAGTACTTC. V and J are TRBV5-6 and TRBJ2-5; a weak D match, TRBD1 (5 bases). The tail of the sequence fits TRBJ2-7 better, so the J call may be wrong. This CDR3 is 16 amino acids long. In germline, CDR1 is SGHDT, CDR2 YYEEEE.

The chain links TRBV19 to TRBJ2-1, with D possibly matching TRBD2 (6 bases). This CDR3 comprises 13 residues. Germline V gives CDR1 LNHDA, CDR2 SQIVND (reference sequence). Trimming pared 3 bases from V and 7 bases from J, leaving 10 bases between. In DNA form, the CDR3 reads TGTGCCAGTAGTATTTTGGGGGGAAATGAGCAGTTCTTC. The encoded protein is CASSILGGNEQFF.

The V gene is TRBV10-3, the J gene TRBJ2-2, with a possible D match to TRBD2 (6 bases). From germline, CDR1 is ENHRY and CDR2 SYGVKD. Trimming cost V 10 bases and J 6 bases, with 18 bases left between them. The CDR3 runs 14 residues. The CDR3 reads CATSGEEQAGELFF. CDR3 in DNA: TGTGCCACCTCGGGAGAAGAGCAAGCCGGGGAGCTGTTTTTT.

The chain carries TRBV5-4 and TRBJ1-6; D gene uncertain. Trimming shortened V by 6 bases and J by 7 bases, and 14 bases separated the two germline ends. The CDR3 totals 14 residues. Germline V CDR1 and CDR2: SGHNT, YYREEE (reference sequence). CDR3 protein: CASTPPQRNSPLHF. The CDR3 nucleotides are TGTGCCAGCACCCCGCCCCAGAGGAATTCACCCCTCCACTTT.

This chain uses TRBV7-9 with TRBJ2-1, with D maybe TRBD2 (7 bases). The CDR3 has 13 amino acids. Germline CDR1 and CDR2: SEHNR and FQNEAQ (reference sequence). Trimming took off 5 bases at V and 9 bases at J, with 14 bases between the two ends. CDR3 bases: TGTGCCAGCAGCCGACGCGGGGGCCTTGAGCAGTTCTTC. Its translation: CASSRRGGLEQFF.

A word on this clone: This sample includes further DNA sequences coding for the same CDR3. The V call is TRBV7-9, the J call TRBJ2-3; no definite D call. Germline CDR1 SEHNR, CDR2 FQNEAQ (reference sequence). The length of the CDR3 is 12 residues. The V end lost 4 bases, the J end lost 2 bases, and 4 bases lay between the germline ends. The CDR3 loop is CASSSNTDTQYF. CDR3 DNA: TGTGCCAGCAGCTCTAACACAGATACGCAGTATTTT.

The chain uses TRBV6-5 and TRBJ2-1; 11 positions agree with TRBD2. CDR1 is MNHEY, CDR2 SVGAGI, per germline. CDR3 length: 15 residues. V shed 4 bases and J 2 bases; nucleotides not matched to a gene: 1. CDR3 in DNA: TGTGCCAGCAGTTTGGGACTAGCGGCCTACAATGAGCAGTTCTTC. Encoded protein: CASSLGLAAYNEQFF.

This clone was seen only a few times. The chain has TRBV7-7 and TRBJ1-1; D is unclear. The germline gives CDR1 SSHAT, CDR2 FNYEAQ (reference sequence). Trimming left V 1 base short and J 1 base short, with 7 bases between. This CDR3 region has 14 residues. DNA of the CDR3: TGTGCCAGCAGCTTAGTCCCCAAGAACACTGAAGCTTTCTTT. This translates into CASSLVPKNTEAFF.

The chain is built from TRBV5-1 and TRBJ2-7, with TRBD1 matching 9 bases. The CDR3 consists of 15 residues. The V and J ends lost 3 bases and 2 bases, in that order; junction bases with no gene match: 6. Germline CDR1 is SGHRS and CDR2 is YFSETQ. CDR3 residues: CASSSSQGAAYEQYF. The DNA for the CDR3 is TGCGCCAGCAGCTCGTCACAGGGGGCTGCCTACGAGCAGTACTTC.

V is TRBV6-1 and J is TRBJ1-5, with D unresolved. CDR1 is MNHNS, CDR2 SASEGT, per germline. This CDR3 has 17 amino acids. Trimming left V 3 bases short and J 4 bases short, with 19 bases between. CDR3 region: CASSELLSSNANQPQHF. As DNA, the CDR3 is TGTGCCAGCAGTGAGCTGTTGTCGTCTAATGCTAATCAGCCCCAGCATTTT.

This clone came up a few times. V is TRBV6-1 and J is TRBJ2-1; 8 bases line up with TRBD2. Germline CDR1 MNHNS, CDR2 SASEGT. The CDR3 is 15 residues long. V lost 2 bases and J lost 0; bases outside the gene matches: 0. Written as DNA, the CDR3 is TGTGCCAGCAGTGAACTAGCGGGCTCCTACAATGAGCAGTTCTTC. Amino acid sequence: CASSELAGSYNEQFF.

The V gene is TRBV9, the J gene TRBJ1-1; the D is unclear. Trimming shortened V by 0 bases and J by 5 bases, and 17 bases separated the two germline ends. Germline V lookup: CDR1 SGDLS, CDR2 YYNGEE. The CDR3 sequence is 16 residues long. For the CDR3, the DNA is TGTGCCAGCAGCGTAGTATCGGCATTGGAGGGAACTGAAGCTTTCTTT. Its translation is CASSVVSALEGTEAFF.

The chain combines TRBV19 with TRBJ2-3, with D maybe TRBD1 (5 bases). CDR1 and CDR2 (germline): LNHDA, SQIVND (reference sequence). The length of the CDR3 is 13 residues. V lost 7 bases, J lost 4 bases, and 12 bases lay in between. The CDR3 loop reads CASNTKGADTQYF. The CDR3 coding sequence is TGTGCCAGTAATACTAAAGGGGCAGATACGCAGTATTTT.

This clone was seen just once. The V call is TRBV19, the J call TRBJ1-3, with TRBD1 identical over 8 bases. V was clipped by 11 bases and J by 1 base; unmatched bases: 7. Germline CDR1 and CDR2: LNHDA and SQIVND (reference sequence). CDR3 size: 14 residues. The CDR3 sequence: CASDRDGSGNTIYF. DNA of the CDR3: TGTGCCTCGGACAGGGATGGGTCTGGAAACACCATATATTTT.

The count of this clone is one. The chain is built from TRBV27 and TRBJ1-1; 7 nucleotides align to TRBD1. V was pared by 5 bases and J by 0 bases, with 9 bases of the junction left unmatched. The CDR3 has 16 amino acids. Germline-derived CDR1 and CDR2 are MNHEY and SMNVEV (reference sequence). The CDR3 loop is CASSERTGFMNTEAFF. The CDR3, as DNA: TGTGCCAGCAGTGAACGGACAGGCTTCATGAACACTGAAGCTTTCTTT.

The chain links TRBV5-4 to TRBJ2-2; D uncertain. CDR3 length equals 12 residues. V lost 1 base and J lost 6, with 4 bases in between. Germline-derived CDR1 and CDR2 are SGHNT and YYREEE (reference sequence). CDR3 bases: TGTGCCAGCAGCTTGACACCCGGGGAGCTGTTTTTT. Translation: CASSLTPGELFF.

The chain recombines TRBV4-3 with TRBJ2-1; 10 bases are shared with TRBD2. After removal of 4 bases from V and 3 bases from J, the junction contained 6 bases not matched to a gene. Germline V gives CDR1 LGHNA, CDR2 YSLEER. The CDR3 consists of 16 residues. The CDR3 protein is CASSPESSGGYNEQFF. In DNA form, the CDR3 reads TGCGCCAGCAGCCCAGAGTCTAGCGGGGGCTACAATGAGCAGTTCTTC.

This chain connects TRBV21-1 to TRBJ2-7; TRBD2 is the table's D call and was not checked against the DNA. TRBV21-1 is deemed a pseudogene. This CDR3 region has 15 residues. CDR3 region: CASSKEVAGRYEQYF. DNA of the CDR3: TGTGCCAGCAGCAAAGAGGTAGCGGGGAGATACGAGCAGTACTTC.

This clone was seen once. The chain combines TRBV13 with TRBJ2-1; 7 nucleotides agree with TRBD2. Germline CDR1 and CDR2: PRHDT and FYEKMQ (reference sequence). V lost 2 bases, J lost 6 bases, and 1 base stayed unmatched. The CDR3 is 13 residues long. The DNA for the CDR3 is TGTGCCAGCAGCTTACGGGGGGTCAATGAGCAGTTCTTC. It codes for CASSLRGVNEQFF.